This TCR beta chain comes out of a study of OX40 agonist ivuxolimab in advanced cancers. Whole-study context: The study enrolled dose-escalation patients with hepatocellular carcinoma, melanoma, renal cell or head and neck cancer. Among those enrolled, mean age was about 63 years (range roughly 23 to 79) and about 79% were male. Partial responses, seen in three patients, involved one hepatocellular carcinoma and two cutaneous melanomas. Whole-study results and caveats: Expanded clones tended on average to be more numerous among CD8+ T cells than CD4+.

Only a few counts were recorded for this clone. No antigen is known for it. The CDR3 sequence is 16 residues long. V was shortened by 1 base and J by 5 bases, with 14 bases between the two germline ends. The germline CDR1 and CDR2 sequences are LNHDA and SQIVND (reference sequence). Repertoires were generated with immunoSEQ multiplex PCR, while TCRdb's copy carries only in-frame clones and drops some. The sample has tens of thousands of clones; about nine tenths are singletons. This rearrangement joins TRBV19 to TRBJ2-2; D not resolved. The specimen was CD4+ or CD8+ T cells sorted from blood, collected in a trial of the OX40 agonist ivuxolimab. The TCR sequence derives from an adult with an advanced solid tumor such as melanoma, head and neck, liver or kidney cancer. The CDR3 nucleotides read TGTGCCAGTAGTATAGGACCGCTCCAGCAAACCGGGGAGCTGTTTTTT. As protein: CASSIGPLQQTGELFF.